The rows below give T cell receptor beta chains drawn from one sample of a study of blood T cell repertoires in COVID-19. Some clones are missing from TCRdb's copy, which holds only in-frame ones; the method was immunoSEQ multiplex PCR. The sample records over 250,000 clones, approximately 78% being singletons. Source material: PBMCs or T cells enriched from blood (not recorded which). The receptor set was obtained from a man aged 35 to 55 who had been exposed to COVID-19. CDR3s include the opening cysteine and the closing phenylalanine or tryptophan. D genes are given only for firm matches. The listing skips clone size in some rows; elsewhere it reads once, few, many or a size class.

D	length	V	J	size	CDR3	DNA
TRBD1	14	TRBV9	TRBJ2-7	few	CASSAPGQGYEQYF	TGTGCCAGCAGCGCGCCGGGACAGGGATACGAGCAGTACTTC
TRBD2	15	TRBV7-3	TRBJ2-5	-	CASSSQAGIIETQYF	TGTGCCAGCAGCTCCCAAGCGGGAATAATAGAGACCCAGTACTTC
TRBD1	16	TRBV19	TRBJ2-3	-	CASSIDGTAPTDTQYF	TGTGCCAGTAGTATAGACGGGACAGCTCCTACAGATACGCAGTATTTT
-	13	TRBV12-3/TRBV12-4	TRBJ1-4	-	CATSGATNEKLFF	TGTGCCACCTCGGGAGCAACTAATGAAAAACTGTTTTTT
TRBD1	15	TRBV5-5	TRBJ2-2	-	CASSFLDRDTGELFF	TGTGCCAGCAGCTTTCTGGACAGGGACACCGGGGAGCTGTTTTTT
-	12	TRBV11-2	TRBJ1-2	-	CASSPRVTGYTF	TGTGCCAGCAGCCCACGGGTAACCGGCTACACCTTC
TRBD1	14	TRBV6-5	TRBJ1-5	-	CASSKDRGNQPQHF	TGTGCCAGCAGTAAGGACAGGGGAAATCAGCCCCAGCATTTT
TRBD2	17	TRBV5-1	TRBJ2-5	once	CASSLEFSSGPGETQYF	TGCGCCAGCAGCTTGGAATTCTCTAGCGGGCCGGGGGAGACCCAGTACTTC
-	13	TRBV18	TRBJ2-5	-	CAPPGGLRETQYF	TGTGCCCCCCCCGGAGGCCTCCGGGAGACCCAGTACTTC
-	16	TRBV27	TRBJ1-1	-	CASSPGQGGNPTEAFF	TGTGCCAGCAGTCCCGGCCAGGGAGGGAACCCCACTGAAGCTTTCTTT
TRBD1	15	TRBV30	TRBJ1-6	-	CAWSPAAGGRSPLHF	TGTGCCTGGAGTCCAGCGGCAGGGGGCAGGTCACCCCTCCACTTT
-	14	TRBV9	TRBJ1-1	-	CASSVGTGSTEAFF	TGTGCCAGCAGCGTAGGCACAGGGAGCACTGAAGCTTTCTTT
-	13	TRBV10-2	TRBJ2-7	once	CASSVASSYEQYF	TGCGCCAGCAGTGTAGCTAGCTCCTACGAGCAGTACTTC
TRBD2	17	TRBV7-9	TRBJ2-3	-	CASSLSSGRFGGDTQYF	TGTGCCAGCAGCTTGTCTAGCGGGAGATTCGGCGGGGATACGCAGTATTTT
-	11	TRBV18	TRBJ2-1	-	CASSAGHEQFF	TGTGCCAGCTCCGCAGGCCATGAGCAGTTCTTC
TRBD2	16	TRBV5-4	TRBJ2-3	-	CASKGGGRAATDTQYF	TGTGCCAGCAAGGGAGGCGGGAGGGCCGCCACAGATACGCAGTATTTT
-	16	TRBV20-1	TRBJ1-5	-	CSASELPGGLNQPQHF	TGCAGTGCTAGTGAATTGCCCGGAGGACTCAATCAGCCCCAGCATTTT
TRBD1	17	TRBV3-1/TRBV3-2	TRBJ2-2	-	CANSQATYRGSTGELFF	TGTGCCAACAGCCAAGCTACTTACAGGGGAAGCACCGGGGAGCTGTTTTTT
TRBD1	17	TRBV7-9	TRBJ2-1	-	CASSPVPGQSTYNEQFF	TGTGCCAGCAGCCCGGTCCCGGGACAGTCAACCTACAATGAGCAGTTCTTC
TRBD2	16	TRBV7-9	TRBJ2-2	-	CASSHSGSGGTGELFF	TGTGCCAGCAGCCATAGCGGGAGTGGGGGCACCGGGGAGCTGTTTTTT
TRBD2	17	TRBV9	TRBJ2-1	-	CASSVAGGRARDNEQFF	TGTGCCAGCAGCGTAGCTGGCGGGAGGGCCAGGGACAATGAGCAGTTCTTC
-	12	TRBV3-1/TRBV3-2	TRBJ2-3	-	CASSFAVDTQYF	TGTGCCAGCAGTTTCGCGGTCGATACGCAGTATTTT
-	10	TRBV2	TRBJ2-7	-	CASSAVEQYF	TGTGCCAGCAGTGCAGTCGAGCAGTACTTC
-	15	TRBV6-6	TRBJ1-1	-	CASHLGLTGNTEAFF	TGTGCCAGTCATTTGGGGCTGACGGGGAACACTGAAGCTTTCTTT
TRBD1	15	TRBV3-1/TRBV3-2	TRBJ1-2	-	CASSQDRRTGGYETF	TGTGCCAGCAGCCAAGATCGCCGGACAGGGGGCTATGAGACCTTC
TRBD2	16	TRBV11-3	TRBJ2-1	-	CASSRRGLPAYNEQFF	TGTGCCAGCAGCCGCCGGGGACTACCAGCGTACAATGAGCAGTTCTTC
-	15	TRBV6-6	TRBJ2-3	-	CASAFQGAQTDTQYF	TGTGCCAGCGCCTTCCAGGGTGCACAAACAGATACGCAGTATTTT
TRBD2	13	TRBV7-9	TRBJ2-7	-	CASGGGRSYEQYF	TGTGCCAGCGGGGGGGGTCGGAGCTACGAGCAGTACTTC
-	14	TRBV9	TRBJ2-3	-	CASSVGGQTDTQYF	TGTGCCAGCAGCGTAGGGGGGCAAACAGATACGCAGTATTTT
TRBD2	16	TRBV27	TRBJ2-6	once	CASSPIGGAGANVLTF	TGTGCCAGCTCGCCAATCGGGGGGGCTGGGGCCAACGTCCTGACTTTC
TRBD1	17	TRBV5-6	TRBJ1-6	-	CASSLAAGGPYNSPLHF	TGTGCCAGCAGCTTGGCCGCAGGGGGGCCCTATAATTCACCCCTCCACTTT
-	13	TRBV30	TRBJ1-1	-	CAWTGRLGDEAFF	TGTGCCTGGACGGGGAGGCTAGGGGATGAAGCTTTCTTT
-	16	TRBV7-6	TRBJ2-1	-	CASSFNLGHSYNEQFF	TGTGCCAGCAGCTTCAACCTGGGACACTCCTACAATGAGCAGTTCTTC
-	15	TRBV7-9	TRBJ2-7	few	CASSLVSQGNYEQYF	TGTGCCAGCAGCCTTGTTAGCCAGGGGAATTACGAGCAGTACTTC
-	14	TRBV3-1/TRBV3-2	TRBJ1-6	-	CASSQGNQFSPLHF	TGTGCCAGCAGCCAAGGAAATCAGTTTTCACCCCTCCACTTT
-	17	TRBV14	TRBJ1-5	-	CASPWPGFFFATQPQHF	TGTGCCAGCCCCTGGCCAGGGTTCTTCTTCGCCACTCAGCCCCAGCATTTT
TRBD2	15	TRBV18	TRBJ2-3	-	CASSPRGRAADTQYF	TGTGCCAGCTCACCACGCGGGAGGGCCGCAGATACGCAGTATTTT
-	15	TRBV19	TRBJ1-5	-	CASSDSRGGNQPQHF	TGTGCCAGTAGTGATTCTAGGGGTGGCAATCAGCCCCAGCATTTT
-	15	TRBV9	TRBJ1-6	-	CASSAQGSYNSPLHF	TGTGCCAGCAGTGCCCAGGGGTCCTATAATTCACCCCTCCACTTT
TRBD2	11	TRBV20-1	TRBJ2-7	-	CSGAGDFEQYF	TGCAGTGGAGCGGGAGACTTCGAGCAGTACTTC
-	14	TRBV2	TRBJ2-7	few	CASSFFGFRGEQYF	TGTGCCAGCTCCTTTTTCGGGTTCCGTGGGGAGCAGTACTTC
TRBD2	17	TRBV13	TRBJ2-7	-	CASSLAAFRLADGEQYF	TGTGCCAGCAGCTTAGCCGCATTTAGACTAGCAGATGGCGAGCAGTACTTC
TRBD2	16	TRBV30	TRBJ2-1	-	CAWRGGASGNYNEQFF	TGTGCCTGGAGAGGGGGCGCTAGCGGGAACTACAATGAGCAGTTCTTC
TRBD2	18	TRBV7-4	TRBJ2-7	-	CASACSGSVTKSSYEQYF	TGTGCCAGCGCCTGCAGCGGGAGTGTTACAAAAAGCTCCTACGAGCAGTACTTC
TRBD1	15	TRBV28	TRBJ2-2	-	CASSSGQGYTGELFF	TGTGCCAGCAGCTCGGGACAGGGATACACCGGGGAGCTGTTTTTT
TRBD2	15	TRBV7-3	TRBJ2-1	-	CASSQTSGSYNEQFF	TGTGCCAGCAGCCAGACTAGCGGCTCCTACAATGAGCAGTTCTTC
-	15	TRBV24-1	TRBJ2-5	few	CATSDSGDSLGTQYF	TGTGCCACCAGTGATTCGGGGGACAGTTTGGGGACCCAGTACTTC
TRBD1	14	TRBV18	TRBJ1-4	once	CASSPDRGNEKLFF	TGTGCCAGCTCACCGGACAGGGGTAATGAAAAACTGTTTTTT
-	16	TRBV19	TRBJ2-1	-	CASSLSSAEPYNEQFF	TGTGCCAGTAGTCTTTCTAGCGCCGAACCCTACAATGAGCAGTTCTTC
TRBD1	15	TRBV5-4	TRBJ1-4	-	CASSLAGQGFEKLFF	TGTGCCAGCAGCTTGGCGGGACAGGGGTTTGAAAAACTGTTTTTT
-	11	TRBV20-1	TRBJ2-7	-	CSASRQGEQYF	TGCAGTGCTAGTCGGCAGGGCGAGCAGTACTTC
-	14	TRBV11-2	TRBJ1-2	few	CASTSGGEGVGYTF	TGTGCCAGCACCTCAGGAGGGGAGGGTGTCGGCTACACCTTC
TRBD1	17	TRBV7-9	TRBJ1-2	-	CASSFRDRVSFGYGYTF	TGTGCCAGCAGCTTTCGGGACAGGGTGTCCTTCGGCTATGGCTACACCTTC
-	13	TRBV24-1	TRBJ2-2	-	CATSSRGAGELFF	TGTGCCACCAGTAGCCGGGGAGCCGGGGAGCTGTTTTTT
-	15	TRBV3-1/TRBV3-2	TRBJ1-1	few	CASSPRGKMNTEAFF	TGTGCCAGCAGCCCAAGGGGAAAAATGAACACTGAAGCTTTCTTT